These 22 T cell receptor beta chains were all obtained from the same sample, sequenced in a study of T cell changes during pregnancy in multiple sclerosis. Sequenced by immunoSEQ multiplex PCR; TCRdb stores in-frame clones only, minus some. Of some 42,000 clones in the sample, roughly 85% were seen once. Sequences were derived from CD4+ T cells from peripheral blood mononuclear cells, sampled after pregnancy. These receptor sequences come from a female donor with multiple sclerosis, enrolled in a pregnancy study.

V and J are TRBV7-8 and TRBJ2-1; D uncertain. Germline V gene sequence: CDR1 SGHVS, CDR2 FQNEAQ. With 5 bases removed from V and 9 bases from J, the gap between germline ends came to 11 bases. This CDR3 has 12 amino acids. Written as DNA, the CDR3 is TGTGCCAGCAGCAACGCAGGATCTGAGCAGTTCTTC. This gives the protein CASSNAGSEQFF.

This chain joins TRBV15 and TRBJ2-7; tentative D call: TRBD1 (5 bases). CDR1 and CDR2 (germline): LNHNV, YYDKDF (reference sequence). Trimming removed 0 bases at V and 1 base at J, with 10 bases between. The CDR3 loop spans 15 amino acids. CDR3 amino acids: CATSRDLRQSYEQYF. DNA of the CDR3: TGTGCCACCAGCAGAGATTTGAGACAGTCCTACGAGCAGTACTTC.

This sequence joins TRBV6-5 and TRBJ1-4; possible D gene TRBD1, 5 bases. This CDR3 spans 14 amino acids. Looked up from germline, CDR1 is MNHEY and CDR2 is SVGAGI. V was pared by 8 bases and J by 2 bases, with 12 bases between. CDR3 sequence: CASRRGWTNEKLFF. The CDR3 coding sequence is TGTGCCAGCCGGAGGGGTTGGACTAATGAAAAACTGTTTTTT.

In its sample, this clone was seen a few times. In DNA form, the CDR3 reads TGTGCCAGCAGCCAAAGGGGGGGCTGGAATTCACCCCTCCACTTT. It is translated as CASSQRGGWNSPLHF. The chain has TRBV6-1 and TRBJ1-6; tentative D call: TRBD1 (6 bases). V lost 6 bases, J lost 7 bases, and 16 bases lay in between. Germline CDR1 MNHNS, CDR2 SASEGT. The CDR3 contains 15 residues.

The V and J genes are TRBV19 and TRBJ2-2; the D gene is possibly TRBD2 (5 bases). There are 14 residues in the CDR3. Germline lookup yields CDR1 LNHDA and CDR2 SQIVND (reference sequence). The V gene lost 6 bases and the J gene lost 1 base, with 9 bases spanning the gap. The CDR3 region is CASRRAGNTGELFF. In DNA form, the CDR3 reads TGTGCCAGTAGGAGGGCAGGGAACACCGGGGAGCTGTTTTTT.

This rearrangement joins TRBV2 to TRBJ2-3, with 9 bases that match TRBD2. The CDR3 is 14 residues long. Trimming cost V 8 bases and J 3 bases; bases outside gene matches: 6. Germline V gene sequence: CDR1 SNHLY, CDR2 FYNNEI. The CDR3 sequence is CASLRGGLTDTQYF. The CDR3 region has the DNA TGTGCCAGCCTGCGGGGGGGCCTGACAGATACGCAGTATTTT.

The table lists this clone with a count of one. The V call is TRBV2, the J call TRBJ2-1; the match to TRBD1 covers 8 bases. J lost 7 bases, V lost 6 bases, and 5 bases had no gene match. Germline V CDR1 and CDR2: SNHLY, FYNNEI. The CDR3 totals 13 residues. In DNA form, the CDR3 reads TGTGCCAGCAGCCCGGACAGGGTTAATGAGCAGTTCTTC. Translated: CASSPDRVNEQFF.

This clone is a singleton in its sample. The chain carries TRBV5-6 and TRBJ1-3, with 8 bases that match TRBD1. Germline V gives CDR1 SGHDT, CDR2 YYEEEE. V lost 5 bases, J lost 3 bases, and 4 bases stayed unmatched. This CDR3 region has 14 residues. The DNA of the CDR3 is TGTGCCAGCAGGGACAGGGAACGTGGAAACACCATATATTTT. It codes for CASRDRERGNTIYF.

The chain combines TRBV11-2 with TRBJ2-7; 7 bases line up with TRBD1. The CDR3 totals 16 residues. J was trimmed by 6 bases and V by 2 bases; bases with no gene match: 13. The V gene's germline CDR1 is SGHAT and CDR2 FQNNGV. CDR3 amino acids: CASSLLGGQWGSEQYF. The CDR3 nucleotides are TGTGCCAGCAGCTTATTAGGGGGACAGTGGGGGTCCGAGCAGTACTTC.

This clone was seen only a few times. The chain joins TRBV18 to TRBJ1-1; no reliable D call. Germline V CDR1 and CDR2: KGHSH, LQKENI. V was trimmed by 3 bases and J by 4 bases, leaving 12 bases between them. CDR3 length equals 14 residues. CDR3 coding DNA: TGTGCCAGCTCACCCCCAACAAGAGGCACTGAAGCTTTCTTT. Protein sequence: CASSPPTRGTEAFF.

The chain uses TRBV5-5 and TRBJ2-2; 7 nucleotides align to TRBD1. The CDR3 covers 15 residues. Germline CDR1 and CDR2: SGHKS and YYEKEE (reference sequence). V shed 6 bases and J 6 bases; nucleotides not matched to a gene: 11. DNA for the CDR3: TGTGCCAGCACGAACCGGGACAGAGCCCCCGGGGAGCTGTTTTTT. Translation: CASTNRDRAPGELFF.

V gene TRBV29-1 combines with J gene TRBJ2-7; TRBD1 matches 7 bases. This CDR3 contains 13 residues. The germline V gene encodes CDR1 SQVTM and CDR2 ANQGSEA. V trimming: 2 bases; J trimming: 3 bases; junction bases outside the gene matches: 4. CDR3 nucleotide sequence: TGCAGCGTTGAATCCCACAGGGGCTACGAGCAGTACTTC. This codes for CSVESHRGYEQYF.

This clone appeared once. Here the CDR3 reads CASSQEATRAQPQHF. CDR3 sequence (DNA): TGCGCCAGCAGCCAAGAGGCGACCAGGGCTCAGCCCCAGCATTTT. This rearrangement joins TRBV4-3 to TRBJ1-5; possible D gene TRBD1, 5 bases. This CDR3 has 15 residues. Trimming left V 0 bases short and J 6 bases short, with 12 bases between. From germline, CDR1 is LGHNA and CDR2 YSLEER.

This clone was found a few times. The J gene is TRBJ1-1, the V gene TRBV6-5, with D possibly being TRBD1 (6 bases). CDR1 is MNHEY, CDR2 SVGAGI, per germline. Trimming took 0 bases from V and 5 from J, leaving 7 bases between them. This CDR3 spans 13 amino acids. The CDR3 region has the DNA TGTGCCAGCAGTTACTCTAGGGGGACTGAAGCTTTCTTT. Translating gives CASSYSRGTEAFF.

The V and J genes are TRBV7-9 and TRBJ2-3, with D possibly being TRBD1 (6 bases). The germline V and J ends were trimmed by 5 bases and 4 bases, with 13 bases remaining between them. Germline CDR1 and CDR2: SEHNR and FQNEAQ (reference sequence). The CDR3 is 14 amino acids. In nucleotides, the CDR3 is TGTGCCAGCAGCGGCCATGGGACATCAGATACGCAGTATTTT. Its protein is CASSGHGTSDTQYF.

The chain links TRBV7-4 to TRBJ2-7; the D gene is possibly TRBD2 (5 bases). V was cut by 5 bases and J by 4 bases, with 12 bases left in between. The germline CDR1 and CDR2 sequences are SGHVT and SQSDAQ. This CDR3 is 13 amino acids long. CDR3 sequence: CASSQPAGYEQYF. The CDR3 nucleotides are TGTGCCAGCAGCCAACCGGCGGGTTACGAGCAGTACTTC.

This sequence joins TRBV5-4 and TRBJ1-2; the D gene is possibly TRBD1 (5 bases). The germline CDR1 and CDR2 sequences are SGHNT and YYREEE (reference sequence). V was clipped by 6 bases and J by 7 bases, with 13 bases between them. The CDR3 contains 12 residues. CDR3 region: CASTLPQGGYTF. The CDR3 DNA follows: TGTGCCAGCACCCTACCCCAGGGTGGCTACACCTTC.

V is TRBV7-9 and J is TRBJ2-3; D remains ambiguous. V lost 2 bases, J lost 4 bases, and 16 bases lay in between. There are 16 residues in the CDR3. CDR1 and CDR2 (germline): SEHNR, FQNEAQ (reference sequence). The CDR3: CASSLTGHRRADTQYF. CDR3 coding DNA: TGTGCCAGCAGCTTAACCGGTCATCGCCGGGCAGATACGCAGTATTTT.

The chain joins TRBV18 to TRBJ1-1; the D is unclear. There are 13 residues in the CDR3. V lost 4 bases and J 6 bases, leaving 12 bases between the germline ends. Per the germline V gene, CDR1 is KGHSH and CDR2 is LQKENI. The CDR3 region is CASSLAEGSEAFF. DNA for the CDR3: TGTGCCAGCTCACTCGCGGAGGGCTCTGAAGCTTTCTTT.

This chain uses TRBV5-3 with TRBJ1-6, with D perhaps TRBD1 (6 bases). TRBV5-3 belongs to the ORF category, with a function that is uncertain. Trimming stripped 2 bases from V and 6 bases from J, with 9 bases between. CDR3 length equals 14 residues. CDR3 residues: CARSFRTVNSPLHF. DNA of the CDR3: TGTGCCAGAAGCTTCCGGACAGTTAATTCACCCCTCCACTTT.

The chain links TRBV7-2 to TRBJ2-7, with 9 positions matching TRBD1. The CDR3 totals 15 residues. Germline V CDR1 and CDR2: SGHTA, FQGNSA. V was pared by 2 bases and J by 6 bases, with 8 bases of the junction left unmatched. CDR3 DNA sequence: TGTGCCAGCAGCTTATGGGGACAGGGTAACAGCGAGCAGTACTTC. Its protein product is CASSLWGQGNSEQYF.

V and J are TRBV7-2 and TRBJ1-1; 7 bases are shared with TRBD1. The CDR3 has 13 residues. V trimming: 5 bases; J trimming: 7 bases; junction bases outside the gene matches: 7. Germline values: CDR1 SGHTA, CDR2 FQGNSA. The CDR3 region is CASSPDRTIEAFF. Written as DNA, the CDR3 is TGTGCCAGCAGCCCGGACAGGACCATTGAAGCTTTCTTT.